The sequence of this TCR beta chain was determined in a study of early T cells in non-severe SARS-CoV-2 infection (dated by TCRdb to the early 2020s). As for the study more broadly: Bulk RNA from unsorted whole blood was used for TCR sequencing, so alpha and beta chains could not be paired.

This clonotype came up many times. This clone's antigen is unknown. Per-nucleotide qualities are absent, and no much larger clonotype sits a single base away. The CDR3, from cysteine to phenylalanine, totals 14 residues. Of all the DNA, just the CDR3 is kept, 42 bases in frame from base 1. The germline V gene specifies LGHNT as CDR1 and FRNRAP as CDR2. V is cut by 1 base and J by 1 base, and the space between the germline ends is 7 bases. What the authors observed across the whole study: VDJdb matching was skewed toward anti-spike CD8 responses and likely underestimated virus-specific expansions, missing private and CD4 specificities.

This was a case-control study nested in a cohort of healthcare workers in London, UK, who had nasopharyngeal swab PCR tests and blood samples taken every week. Between 23 and 31 March 2020, the week of the UK lockdown, healthcare workers were enrolled and then followed up weekly for as long as 16 weeks. Library method: 5' RACE. These reads were obtained on a NextSeq 500. Unique molecular identifiers were attached to individual cDNA molecules in the TCR library protocol so that sequencing error and PCR bias could be corrected. Both TCR alpha and beta chains were sequenced, and tight co-correlation was observed between alpha and beta sequence abundances in each sample. The authors' pipeline ran thus. Decombinator V4 was used to annotate the V gene, J gene and CDR3 of the TCR sequences. TCRs were defined as expanded if a significant change between any two time points was detected under a Poisson model with p below 0.0001. TCR abundances were normalised to the total number of TCRs sequenced per sample and expressed as counts per million. TRAV1-2 paired with TRAJ12, TRAJ20 or TRAJ33 defined MAIT TCRs, while TRAV10 paired with TRAJ18 defined iNKT TCRs. A search of VDJdb, accessed on 1 November 2021, was run for TCRs annotated to CMV, EBV and SARS-CoV-2, with TCRs annotated for multiple antigens excluded. TCRdb reanalyzed the raw reads on its own, using fastp at Q25 for trimming and MiXCR for clone calling, and kept in-frame beta chains. Merged by CDR3 protein, the rows form single entries marked with the most common genes and DNA. For this entry, the V and J calls and clone size follow TCRdb and not the study's own pipeline. The sample records 25,000 to 30,000 distinct CDR3 sequences, 5% to 6.5% of which are singletons. The ten top clones hold around 34% of the sample.

Sequencing was performed on whole blood, taken at baseline. The source of this sequence is an adult who was a healthcare worker with PCR-confirmed SARS-CoV-2 infection or an uninfected control (not recorded which). The chain employs TRBV12-5 and TRBJ2-5; the D gene assignment is perhaps TRBD1 or TRBD2, with each matching 5 bases. At the DNA level, the sequence is TGTGCTAGTGGTTTGGGGGACGGCCAAGAGACCCAGTACTTC. The translation is CASGLGDGQETQYF. When the CDR3 is completed using the reference TRBV12-5 and TRBJ2-5 genes on either side, the full variable domain is DARVTQTPRHKVTEMGQEVTMRCQPILGHNTVFWYRQTMMQGLELLAYFRNRAPLDDSGMPKDRFSAEMPDATLATLKIQPSEPRDSAVYFCASGLGDGQETQYFGPGTRLLVL.